This T cell receptor (beta chain) stems from a study of identical twins. TCRdb redid the calling of the 5' RACE reads with MiXCR, one entry per CDR3 protein. Among around 370,000 distinct CDR3 sequences listed, about 9% were seen once. CDR1 and CDR2 from the germline V gene are SEHNR and FQNEAQ (reference sequence). There are 16 residues in the CDR3. V gave up 5 bases and J gave up 8 bases; unmatched junction bases: 12. The rearrangement joins TRBV7-9 to TRBJ2-3, with 11 bases that match TRBD1. This receptor was obtained from a woman aged 50 to 60 in good health. Material: naive T cells sorted from blood. As DNA, the CDR3 is TGTGCCAGCAGCCCCCGGACAGGGGGCGGGGTTGGTACGCAGTATTTT. This translates into CASSPRTGGGVGTQYF.